The T cell receptor (beta chain) under discussion was sequenced for a study of tumor-infiltrating lymphocytes in localized non-small cell lung cancer. The protocol was immunoSEQ multiplex PCR, while the TCRdb copy is restricted to in-frame clones and leaves out a portion. The table shows around 6,700 clones, with 76% occurring only once. Overall study findings and caveats: Immunotypes IM1 and IM2 had similar TCR-derived T-cell fractions. Technical variation could not be separated from intratumor heterogeneity here. Tumors had more T cell infiltration than uninvolved lung, per TCRbeta sequencing and CD3 counts.

This clone was seen once. The antigen is unknown. Germline values: CDR1 MNHNS, CDR2 SASEGT. Trimming stripped 5 bases from V and 8 bases from J, with 9 bases between. CDR3 length: 11 amino acids. Sequencing was performed on uninvolved lung tissue not adjacent to the tumor. The chain has TRBV6-1 and TRBJ1-1; D is possibly TRBD1 (6 bases). The TCR sequence derives from a human donor with non-small cell lung cancer. CDR3 amino acids: CASSPGQEAFF. The DNA of the CDR3 is TGTGCCAGCAGTCCGGGACAAGAAGCTTTCTTT.